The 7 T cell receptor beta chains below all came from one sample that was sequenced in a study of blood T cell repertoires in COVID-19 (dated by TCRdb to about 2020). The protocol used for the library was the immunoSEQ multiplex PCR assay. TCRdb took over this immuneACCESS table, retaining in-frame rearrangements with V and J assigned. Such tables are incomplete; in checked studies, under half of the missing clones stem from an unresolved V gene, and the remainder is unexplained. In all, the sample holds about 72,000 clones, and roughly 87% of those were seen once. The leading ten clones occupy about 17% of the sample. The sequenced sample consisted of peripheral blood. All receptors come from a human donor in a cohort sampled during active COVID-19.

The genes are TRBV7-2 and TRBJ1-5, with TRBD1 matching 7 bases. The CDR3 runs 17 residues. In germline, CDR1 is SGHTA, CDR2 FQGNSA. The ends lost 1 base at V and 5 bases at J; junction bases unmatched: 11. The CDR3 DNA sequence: TGTGCCAGCAGCTTAGTGGCTCGTACGAGGGGGCATCAGCCCCAGCATTTT. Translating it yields CASSLVARTRGHQPQHF.

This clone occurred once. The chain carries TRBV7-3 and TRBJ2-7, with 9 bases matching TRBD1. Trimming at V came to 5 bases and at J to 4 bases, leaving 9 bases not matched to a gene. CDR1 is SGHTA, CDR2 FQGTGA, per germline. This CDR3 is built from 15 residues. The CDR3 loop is CASSQSTGGVYEQYF. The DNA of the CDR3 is TGTGCCAGCAGCCAATCGACAGGGGGTGTTTACGAGCAGTACTTC.

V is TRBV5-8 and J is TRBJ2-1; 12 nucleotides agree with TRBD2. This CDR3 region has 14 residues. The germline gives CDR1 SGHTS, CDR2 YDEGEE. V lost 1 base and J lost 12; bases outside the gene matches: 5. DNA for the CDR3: TGTGCCAGCAGCTTGTACGGGACTAGCGGGTCGCAGTTCTTC. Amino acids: CASSLYGTSGSQFF.

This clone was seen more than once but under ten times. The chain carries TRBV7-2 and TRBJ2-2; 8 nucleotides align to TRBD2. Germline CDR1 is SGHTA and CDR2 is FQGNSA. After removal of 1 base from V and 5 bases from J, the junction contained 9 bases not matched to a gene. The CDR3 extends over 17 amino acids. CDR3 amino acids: CASSLVVLAGRTGELFF. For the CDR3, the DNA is TGTGCCAGCAGCTTAGTGGTGCTAGCGGGTAGGACCGGGGAGCTGTTTTTT.

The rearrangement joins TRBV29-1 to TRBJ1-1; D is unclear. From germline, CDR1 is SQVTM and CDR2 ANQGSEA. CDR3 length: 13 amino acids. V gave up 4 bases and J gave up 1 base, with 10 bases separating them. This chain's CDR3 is CSVAQATNTEAFF. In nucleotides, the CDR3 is TGCAGCGTTGCCCAGGCCACGAACACTGAAGCTTTCTTT.

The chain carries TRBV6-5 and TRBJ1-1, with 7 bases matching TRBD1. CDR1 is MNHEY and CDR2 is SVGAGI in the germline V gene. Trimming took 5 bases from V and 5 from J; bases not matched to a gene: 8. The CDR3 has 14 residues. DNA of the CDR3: TGTGCCAGCAGTCGACAGGGATTGAGGACTGAAGCTTTCTTT. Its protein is CASSRQGLRTEAFF.

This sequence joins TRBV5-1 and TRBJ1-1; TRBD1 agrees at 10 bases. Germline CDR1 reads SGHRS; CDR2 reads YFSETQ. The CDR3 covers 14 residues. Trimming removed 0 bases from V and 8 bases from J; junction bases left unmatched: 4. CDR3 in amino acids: CASSLGGQGSEAFF. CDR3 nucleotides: TGCGCCAGCAGCTTGGGGGGACAGGGGTCGGAAGCTTTCTTT. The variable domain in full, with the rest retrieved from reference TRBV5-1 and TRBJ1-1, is KAGVTQTPRYLIKTRGQQVTLSCSPISGHRSVSWYQQTPGQGLQFLFEYFSETQRNKGNFPGRFSGRQFSNSRSEMNVSTLELGDSALYLCASSLGGQGSEAFFGQGTRLTVV.